The 3 T cell receptor beta chains reported below all come from one sample, sequenced in a study of blood T cell repertoires in COVID-19. TCRdb's copy holds only in-frame clones and misses some; the assay was immunoSEQ multiplex PCR. The sample has about 100,000 clones; roughly 91% are singletons. The specimen was peripheral blood. These receptors were taken from a man aged 18 to 30 with COVID-19, enrolled during active disease.

The rearrangement uses TRBV27 and TRBJ2-7; 9 bases map to TRBD2. From germline, CDR1 is MNHEY and CDR2 SMNVEV (reference sequence). The CDR3 has 15 amino acids. V gave up 5 bases and J gave up 4 bases; unmatched junction bases: 9. Here the CDR3 reads CASSTRSTSGYEQYF. The CDR3 DNA follows: TGTGCCAGCAGTACACGCTCGACTAGCGGATACGAGCAGTACTTC.

V gene TRBV11-2 combines with J gene TRBJ1-2, with 9 bases lining up with TRBD1. V shed 5 bases, J shed 8 bases, and the junction held 15 bases outside the gene matches. The germline CDR1 and CDR2 sequences are SGHAT and FQNNGV. This CDR3 region has 16 residues. CDR3 bases: TGTGCCAGCAGCACGGGCACGGGACAGGGCTCCTCCGGCTACACCTTC. Its translation is CASSTGTGQGSSGYTF.

The chain carries TRBV7-2 and TRBJ2-3, with TRBD1 matching 11 bases. The length of the CDR3 is 14 residues. The V and J ends lost 4 bases and 9 bases, in that order; junction bases with no gene match: 6. The germline V gene encodes CDR1 SGHTA and CDR2 FQGNSA. The DNA of the CDR3 is TGTGCCAGCAGCTCCTGGACAGGGGGCGGAACGCAGTATTTT. It translates to CASSSWTGGGTQYF.